The clone carrying this TCR beta chain was seen many times. Antigen specificity is unknown. This sample stems from a study of T cells in Graves' hyperthyroidism and ophthalmopathy. The V gene lost 3 bases and the J gene lost 5 bases, with 16 bases spanning the gap. CDR1 and CDR2 from the germline V gene are ENHRY and SYGVKD. The CDR3 extends over 15 amino acids. Study-level points and caveats: It was a median approximately 6.9 months before onset that the model predicted ophthalmopathy. Most expanded thyroid clonotypes above 0.001 recurred in blood.

The source material, RNA transcripts, was used to amplify TCR beta CDR3 regions. When the TCR CDR3 underwent first-round RT-PCR, the HTBI primer set was used. TCRdb reprocessed the multiplex PCR reads via MiXCR and lists one record per CDR3 protein. The sample has about 690,000 distinct CDR3 sequences, 15% to 20% seen once; the top ten hold roughly 15%. The origin of this receptor is a man aged 50 to 59 with Graves' hyperthyroidism. The V and J genes are TRBV10-3 and TRBJ2-5; a possible D gene is TRBD1 (6 bases). The sample was blood. The CDR3 bases are TGTGCCATCAGTGATGTTGGGGGCGACGGGGAGACCCAGTACTTC. Translation: CAISDVGGDGETQYF.